In its sample, the clone carrying this T cell receptor (beta chain) was seen once. This specimen comes from a study of blood T cell repertoires in COVID-19. Sequencing was performed with immunoSEQ multiplex PCR; in TCRdb, only in-frame clones are kept and a portion is missing. The sample records roughly 150,000 clones, 82% being singletons. Germline CDR1 and CDR2: MDHEN and SYDVKM. Trimming at V came to 3 bases and at J to 5 bases, leaving 1 base not matched to a gene. This CDR3 has 15 amino acids. The material sequenced was peripheral blood. The chain carries TRBV28 and TRBJ2-2; TRBD1 matches 12 bases. The clonotype originates from a woman aged 80 or older with acute or convalescent COVID-19. The CDR3 DNA reads TGTGCCAGCAGTTTGGGACAGGGGGCAACCGGGGAGCTGTTTTTT. Amino acids: CASSLGQGATGELFF.